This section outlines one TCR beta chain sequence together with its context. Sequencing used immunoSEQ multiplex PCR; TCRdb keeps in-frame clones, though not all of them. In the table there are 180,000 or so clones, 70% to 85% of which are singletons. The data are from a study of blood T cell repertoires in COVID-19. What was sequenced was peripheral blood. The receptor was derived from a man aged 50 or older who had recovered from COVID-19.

This CDR3 reads CASSRLGIRYEQYF. The CDR3, as DNA: TGTGCCAGCAGCCGACTAGGGATTCGCTACGAGCAGTACTTC. This rearrangement joins TRBV6-5 to TRBJ2-7, with a tentative D call TRBD2 (6 bases). CDR1 MNHEY and CDR2 SVGAGI come from the germline V gene. The CDR3 is made up of 14 amino acids. The V end lost 6 bases, the J end lost 3 bases, and 15 bases lay between the germline ends.